This T cell receptor beta chain was sequenced during a study of PD-L1 blockade in urothelial cancer (dated by TCRdb to about 2017). Some background on the complete study: Every patient began therapy at some point between 2013 and 2015 and was given atezolizumab 1,200 mg intravenously every 3 weeks. About 90% of the 29 patients were identified as males with urothelial cancer of bladder origin, and a prior smoking history was reported by 18 of 29 patients. An ECOG performance status of 0 or 1 was recorded for the patients, and 0 to 3 prior chemotherapy regimens had been received by the patients. Blood samples were analyzed 3 weeks after the start of treatment (second dose) and 6 weeks after the start of treatment. Blood samples gave median yields of roughly 150,000 T cells and approximately 80,000 unique TCRs, along with a median clonality of 0.080. An exploratory multi-omic analysis was conducted of the somatic, immune and clinical correlates of response to PD-L1 blockade with atezolizumab in urothelial cancer. TCR sequencing covered pretreatment tumor samples and matched, serially collected peripheral blood taken before and after atezolizumab treatment. Durable clinical benefit was defined as progression-free survival longer than 6 months, and TCR features were also tested against progression-free and overall survival. In the same patients, whole exome sequencing and RNA sequencing of pretreatment tumors were performed in addition to TCR sequencing. Some ten patients reached durable clinical benefit, while 20 patients did not. Pretreatment blood TCR-seq was available for about 28 patients, at least one posttreatment blood collection was obtained for some 25 patients, and tumor TCR-seq was available for some 25 patients.

What the authors observed across the whole study: A pretreatment peripheral blood TCR clonality below the median was linked to improved progression-free and overall survival. Among patients with durable benefit, tumor-associated TCR clones showed greater expansion in peripheral blood 3 weeks after treatment started (n ≈ 23, p = 0.022). Small sample size (n ≈ 28) and many exploratory analyses mean the results are intended to be hypothesis-generating.

The CDR3, from cysteine to phenylalanine, totals 17 residues. Only CDR3 DNA is held: 51 bases, read in frame from base 1. Trimming takes 1 base from V and 1 base from J, and the germline ends sit 14 bases apart. In the germline V gene, CDR1 corresponds to SGHTA and CDR2 to FQGNSA. This clone occurred once. Which antigen it targets is not known. Within one base of it there is no much larger clone, and no base qualities were kept. Synthetic TCR analog templates were spiked into each PCR to estimate absolute template abundance from read counts. The immunoSEQ assay used bias-controlled V and J gene primers to amplify TCRbeta CDR3 regions from genomic DNA. Rearranged TCRbeta segments were sequenced at approximately 20X coverage. For the original study's pipeline: Sequencing errors were corrected by clustering and CDR3s were annotated against IMGT to assign V, D and J genes. Out-of-frame and stop-codon sequences were excluded, and only productive TCRbeta rearrangements were used in downstream analyses. Clonality was computed as one minus Shannon entropy normalized by the log of the number of unique productive sequences. Clones differing between time points or between blood and tumor were identified by Fisher's exact test with Benjamini-Hochberg correction at adjusted p below 0.01. TCRdb took over this immuneACCESS table, retaining in-frame rearrangements with V and J assigned. Such tables are incomplete; in checked studies, under half of the missing clones stem from an unresolved V gene, and the remainder is unexplained. That table furnishes V, J and clone size, whereas the DNA furnished D and trimming. This sample is represented by 90,000 or so clones; 89% of them were singletons. About 0.89% of the sample goes to the ten largest clones.

The sample's time point, from its label and the paper: pretreatment peripheral blood. A total of 29 patients with locally advanced or metastatic urothelial carcinoma, treated at Memorial Sloan Kettering on a trial protocol, made up the cohort. Peripheral blood mononuclear cells were collected pretreatment and during treatment, with between 1 and 8 total time points per patient. The Qiagen DNeasy Blood extraction kit was used to purify genomic DNA from total PBMCs and from tumor samples. Collected pretreatment and during treatment, PBMCs were isolated and stored as previously described. Sample: PBMCs, taken around atezolizumab (anti-PD-L1) treatment. The chain is encoded by TRBV7-2 joined to TRBJ1-3; the D segment could be TRBD1, given 6 matching bases. This TCR was recovered from a woman aged 80 or older with urothelial cancer. CDR3 reads: CASSLVGGWGSGNTIYF. Here is the DNA: TGTGCCAGCAGCTTAGTTGGGGGCTGGGGTTCTGGAAACACCATATATTTT.